The present T cell receptor (beta chain) was sequenced within a study of long-term antiretroviral therapy in people with HIV. This CDR3 has 12 amino acids. Between the trimmed V and J ends, which lost 4 bases and 7 bases, there was a span of 9 bases. Per germline, CDR1 SGHAT and CDR2 FQNNGV. Details on this clone: No antigen is known for it.

Sequencing relied on immunoSEQ assay v3.0, run at survey level. Clones were read by immunoSEQ multiplex PCR, and TCRdb kept only the in-frame ones, dropping some. The data show tens of thousands of clones, more than 60% seen once. Points from the study as a whole: The range of CDR3 lengths in HIV repertoires proved narrower than that found in controls. Blood was collected between about 2003 and 2018, possibly under older ART regimens.

This specimen was unsorted PBMCs, taken 2 years after starting antiretroviral therapy. This TCR was recovered from a woman aged 45-65 years with HIV. The chain recombines TRBV11-2 with TRBJ2-3, with D possibly TRBD1 on 6 matching bases. The CDR3 loop reads CASSSGAYTQYF. CDR3 sequence (DNA): TGTGCCAGCAGCTCAGGGGCCTATACGCAGTATTTT.